This is a list of T cell receptor beta chains from one sample in a study of cytomegalovirus exposure and HLA in healthy donors. TCRdb keeps only in-frame clones here, not all; method: immunoSEQ multiplex PCR. The table shows about 240,000 clones, with 81% occurring only once. Sequencing was performed on PBMCs. Source of these receptors: a woman in her sixties or seventies in good health and CMV-seropositive. Each CDR3 is given with its conserved first and last residue. D genes are given only for firm matches. Clone size appears in some rows only: once, few, many, or a class for an expanded clone.

j_gene: TRBJ2-7; abundance: few; d_gene: NA; v_gene: TRBV5-1; CDR3nt: TGCGCCAGCAGCTTGGGAGGCGAACAGCAGGGAGAGCAGTACTTC; CDR3aa: CASSLGGEQQGEQYF
j_gene: TRBJ2-7; abundance: NA; d_gene: TRBD2; v_gene: TRBV11-2; CDR3nt: TGTGCCAGCAGCCCCCTAGCGGGGGACTTCAGATCCTACGAGCAGTACTTC; CDR3aa: CASSPLAGDFRSYEQYF
j_gene: TRBJ2-7; abundance: NA; d_gene: NA; v_gene: TRBV5-4; CDR3nt: TGTGCCAGCAGCTTGGCAGGAACCTACGAGCAGTACTTC; CDR3aa: CASSLAGTYEQYF
j_gene: TRBJ1-6; abundance: NA; d_gene: NA; v_gene: TRBV7-9; CDR3nt: TGTGCCAGCAGCCCGGCGAGGGAACCCTATTCACCCCTCCACTTT; CDR3aa: CASSPAREPYSPLHF
j_gene: TRBJ2-7; abundance: NA; d_gene: NA; v_gene: TRBV9; CDR3nt: TGTGCCAGCAGCGTACAGGACAGATCCTACGAGCAGTACTTC; CDR3aa: CASSVQDRSYEQYF
j_gene: TRBJ2-2; abundance: NA; d_gene: TRBD2; v_gene: TRBV2; CDR3nt: TGTGCCAGCAGTTGGGAGGGAGGGACCGGGGAGCTGTTTTTT; CDR3aa: CASSWEGGTGELFF
j_gene: TRBJ1-1; abundance: NA; d_gene: TRBD1; v_gene: TRBV5-6; CDR3nt: TGTGCCAGCAGCGGGGACAGGGCGCTTCGGAACACTGAAGCTTTCTTT; CDR3aa: CASSGDRALRNTEAFF
j_gene: TRBJ1-1; abundance: NA; d_gene: TRBD1; v_gene: TRBV27; CDR3nt: TGTGCCAGCAGGCAGGGGGAACGAATGAACACTGAAGCTTTCTTT; CDR3aa: CASRQGERMNTEAFF
j_gene: TRBJ2-1; abundance: NA; d_gene: TRBD2; v_gene: TRBV11-2; CDR3nt: TGTGCCAGCAGGAGACTAGCGGGAGGGATTGAGCAGTTCTTC; CDR3aa: CASRRLAGGIEQFF
j_gene: TRBJ2-1; abundance: NA; d_gene: TRBD2; v_gene: TRBV11-1; CDR3nt: TGTGCCAGCAGTGATCTAGCGGGAGGAAACACGCACAATGAGCAGTTCTTC; CDR3aa: CASSDLAGGNTHNEQFF
j_gene: TRBJ2-5; abundance: NA; d_gene: TRBD2; v_gene: TRBV9; CDR3nt: TGTGCCAGCAGCGTAGGGACTAGTGACCAAGAGACCCAGTACTTC; CDR3aa: CASSVGTSDQETQYF
j_gene: TRBJ2-6; abundance: NA; d_gene: NA; v_gene: TRBV27; CDR3nt: TGTGCCAGCAGTTTAGTGTCGGGGGTCTCTGGGGCCAACGTCCTGACTTTC; CDR3aa: CASSLVSGVSGANVLTF
j_gene: TRBJ2-3; abundance: NA; d_gene: TRBD2; v_gene: TRBV19; CDR3nt: TGTGCCAGTACCTCCGGACTAGCGGGGGGGTATACGCAGTATTTT; CDR3aa: CASTSGLAGGYTQYF
j_gene: TRBJ2-3; abundance: NA; d_gene: TRBD1; v_gene: TRBV13; CDR3nt: TGTGCCAGCACCACGACCCTGGGACAGAACACAGATACGCAGTATTTT; CDR3aa: CASTTTLGQNTDTQYF
j_gene: TRBJ2-7; abundance: NA; d_gene: NA; v_gene: TRBV2; CDR3nt: TGTGCCAGCACGGGCGGGTACGAGCAGTACTTC; CDR3aa: CASTGGYEQYF
j_gene: TRBJ2-3; abundance: NA; d_gene: TRBD1; v_gene: TRBV19; CDR3nt: TGTGCCAGTAGTAACACAGGGGTGGTTGGTGCAGATACGCAGTATTTT; CDR3aa: CASSNTGVVGADTQYF
j_gene: TRBJ2-3; abundance: NA; d_gene: NA; v_gene: TRBV11-2; CDR3nt: TGTGCCAGCAGCTTAGCCGTCAGGGGTACAGATACGCAGTATTTT; CDR3aa: CASSLAVRGTDTQYF
j_gene: TRBJ1-3; abundance: NA; d_gene: NA; v_gene: TRBV5-6; CDR3nt: TGTGCCAGCAGCTTGCAATCGGGGACTGGAAACACCATATATTTT; CDR3aa: CASSLQSGTGNTIYF
j_gene: TRBJ1-1; abundance: NA; d_gene: NA; v_gene: TRBV19; CDR3nt: TGTGCCAGTAGGAGCCCCGGGACATCGAACACTGAAGCTTTCTTT; CDR3aa: CASRSPGTSNTEAFF
j_gene: TRBJ1-2; abundance: NA; d_gene: NA; v_gene: TRBV28; CDR3nt: TGTGCCAGCAGTGCTACAGGAAACTATGGCTACACCTTC; CDR3aa: CASSATGNYGYTF
j_gene: TRBJ1-1; abundance: NA; d_gene: NA; v_gene: TRBV18; CDR3nt: TGTGCCAGCTCACCTCAGATGAACACTGAAGCTTTCTTT; CDR3aa: CASSPQMNTEAFF
j_gene: TRBJ2-7; abundance: few; d_gene: TRBD1; v_gene: TRBV5-5; CDR3nt: TGTGCCAGCAGCACCCAGGGACAGGGTTACGAGCAGTACTTC; CDR3aa: CASSTQGQGYEQYF
j_gene: TRBJ2-5; abundance: few; d_gene: NA; v_gene: TRBV4-2; CDR3nt: TGTGCCAGCAGCCAAGCCGCGACAGGCGGTACGGAGACCCAGTACTTC; CDR3aa: CASSQAATGGTETQYF
j_gene: TRBJ2-2; abundance: NA; d_gene: NA; v_gene: TRBV12-5; CDR3nt: TGTGCTAGTGGTTTTGAAGCAGGGGAAACCGGGGAGCTGTTTTTT; CDR3aa: CASGFEAGETGELFF
j_gene: TRBJ1-2; abundance: NA; d_gene: NA; v_gene: TRBV7-9; CDR3nt: TGTGCCAGCATTATAGGGGATGTGGATGGCTACACCTTC; CDR3aa: CASIIGDVDGYTF
j_gene: TRBJ1-5; abundance: NA; d_gene: NA; v_gene: TRBV6-5; CDR3nt: TGTGCCAGCAGTTTCCGGGGAAGCAATCAGCCCCAGCATTTT; CDR3aa: CASSFRGSNQPQHF
j_gene: TRBJ1-1; abundance: NA; d_gene: NA; v_gene: TRBV2; CDR3nt: TGTGCCAGCATGGGCCGGCAGTGGGCGAACACTGAAGCTTTCTTT; CDR3aa: CASMGRQWANTEAFF
j_gene: TRBJ2-7; abundance: few; d_gene: NA; v_gene: TRBV2; CDR3nt: TGTGCCAGCAGGGGCCTGTCCTACGAGCAGTACTTC; CDR3aa: CASRGLSYEQYF
j_gene: TRBJ1-2; abundance: NA; d_gene: TRBD1; v_gene: TRBV10-3; CDR3nt: TGTGCCATCAGGGGCCGACAGGGAACGAACTATGGCTACACCTTC; CDR3aa: CAIRGRQGTNYGYTF
j_gene: TRBJ2-1; abundance: NA; d_gene: NA; v_gene: TRBV6-5; CDR3nt: TGTGCCAGCAGACCCCGGGGGAGCAATGAGCAGTTCTTC; CDR3aa: CASRPRGSNEQFF
j_gene: TRBJ2-2; abundance: NA; d_gene: TRBD1; v_gene: TRBV19; CDR3nt: TGTGCCAGTGTTAGGACAGGGGGGACCGGGGAGCTGTTTTTT; CDR3aa: CASVRTGGTGELFF
j_gene: TRBJ2-7; abundance: NA; d_gene: NA; v_gene: TRBV11-2; CDR3nt: TGTGCCAGCAGCTTAAACAGGCTCTACTACGAGCAGTACTTC; CDR3aa: CASSLNRLYYEQYF
j_gene: TRBJ2-3; abundance: NA; d_gene: NA; v_gene: TRBV7-6; CDR3nt: TGTGCCAGCAGCTTTTCTGATACGCAGTATTTT; CDR3aa: CASSFSDTQYF
j_gene: TRBJ1-2; abundance: NA; d_gene: NA; v_gene: TRBV5-1; CDR3nt: TGCGCCAGCAGCTTGGAACCAGATGACTTCTATGGCTACACCTTC; CDR3aa: CASSLEPDDFYGYTF
j_gene: TRBJ2-7; abundance: NA; d_gene: NA; v_gene: TRBV27; CDR3nt: TGTGCCAGCAGACAAGACAAATCCTACGAGCAGTACTTC; CDR3aa: CASRQDKSYEQYF
j_gene: TRBJ1-1; abundance: few; d_gene: NA; v_gene: TRBV2; CDR3nt: TGTGCCAGCAGTGACCAGGGTTTTCGGGCTTTCTTT; CDR3aa: CASSDQGFRAFF
j_gene: TRBJ1-4; abundance: NA; d_gene: NA; v_gene: TRBV4-1; CDR3nt: TGCGCCAGCAGCCAATTGGGGCGAGAAAAACTGTTTTTT; CDR3aa: CASSQLGREKLFF
j_gene: TRBJ2-7; abundance: NA; d_gene: NA; v_gene: TRBV21-1; CDR3nt: TGTGCCAGCAGCAAAGGGTACACAGGCTCTCCCTCCGAGCAGTACTTC; CDR3aa: CASSKGYTGSPSEQYF
j_gene: TRBJ2-7; abundance: NA; d_gene: TRBD1; v_gene: TRBV6-1; CDR3nt: TGTGCCAGCGAATACGACAGGGCCCACGAGCAGTACTTC; CDR3aa: CASEYDRAHEQYF
j_gene: TRBJ1-1; abundance: NA; d_gene: NA; v_gene: TRBV4-2; CDR3nt: TGTGCCAGCAGTGGACAGAACACTGAAGCTTTCTTT; CDR3aa: CASSGQNTEAFF
j_gene: TRBJ2-7; abundance: NA; d_gene: NA; v_gene: TRBV25-1; CDR3nt: TGTGCCAGCAGTGATCCGGGACATAGGTCCTACGAGCAGTACTTC; CDR3aa: CASSDPGHRSYEQYF